The entry that follows covers one T cell receptor beta chain sequence. The data originate from a study of response to subunit inactivated influenza vaccine. The CDR3 is 18 residues long. The V gene end was trimmed by 5 bases and the J gene end by 4 bases; junction bases not matched to a gene: 13. The germline gives CDR1 SGHAT, CDR2 FQNNGV. TCRdb re-derived calls from the RT-PCR reads in MiXCR, one entry per CDR3 protein. The sample has 650,000 to 700,000 distinct CDR3 sequences, 15% to 19% seen once; the top ten hold 9.5% to 13%. The sequencing here drew on PBMCs from blood, taken roughly 12 days after vaccination. This TCR derives from a man aged 45-60 years who received an inactivated influenza vaccine. V and J are TRBV11-2 and TRBJ2-3; 12 positions agree with TRBD2. CDR3 nucleotide sequence: TGTGCCAGCAGCAGACCTCGGACGGGACTAGCGGGCGCAGATACGCAGTATTTT. Translating gives CASSRPRTGLAGADTQYF.